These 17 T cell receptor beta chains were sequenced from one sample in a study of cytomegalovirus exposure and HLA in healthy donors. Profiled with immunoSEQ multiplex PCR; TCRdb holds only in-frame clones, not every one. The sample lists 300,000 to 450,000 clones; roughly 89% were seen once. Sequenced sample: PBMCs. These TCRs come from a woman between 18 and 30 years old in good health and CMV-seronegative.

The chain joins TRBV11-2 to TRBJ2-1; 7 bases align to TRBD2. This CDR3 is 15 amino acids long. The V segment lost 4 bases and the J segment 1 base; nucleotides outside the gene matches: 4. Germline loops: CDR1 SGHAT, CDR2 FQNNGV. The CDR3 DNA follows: TGTGCCAGCAGCTATCTAGCGGATTCCTACAATGAGCAGTTCTTC. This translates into CASSYLADSYNEQFF.

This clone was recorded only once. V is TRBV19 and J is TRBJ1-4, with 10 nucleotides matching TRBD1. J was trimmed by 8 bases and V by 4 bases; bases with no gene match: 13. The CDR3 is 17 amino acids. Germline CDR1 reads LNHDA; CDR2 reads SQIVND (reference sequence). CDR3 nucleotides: TGTGCCAGTAGTACAAAGGACAGGGGGAGTCTGCGCGAAAAACTGTTTTTT. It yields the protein CASSTKDRGSLREKLFF.

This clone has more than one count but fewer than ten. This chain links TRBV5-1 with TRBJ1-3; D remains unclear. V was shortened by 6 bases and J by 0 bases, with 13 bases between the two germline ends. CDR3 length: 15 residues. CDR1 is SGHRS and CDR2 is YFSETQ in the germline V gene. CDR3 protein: CASNLDGISGNTIYF. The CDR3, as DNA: TGCGCCAGCAACCTAGACGGAATCTCTGGAAACACCATATATTTT.

The CDR3 spells CASSPGGYDEKLFF. DNA for the CDR3: TGTGCCAGCAGTCCAGGGGGGTACGATGAAAAACTGTTTTTT. The J gene is TRBJ1-4, the V gene TRBV28, with 7 bases fitting TRBD1. Trimming removed 5 bases from V and 6 bases from J; junction bases left unmatched: 6. This CDR3 is 14 amino acids long. Germline CDR1 is MDHEN and CDR2 is SYDVKM.

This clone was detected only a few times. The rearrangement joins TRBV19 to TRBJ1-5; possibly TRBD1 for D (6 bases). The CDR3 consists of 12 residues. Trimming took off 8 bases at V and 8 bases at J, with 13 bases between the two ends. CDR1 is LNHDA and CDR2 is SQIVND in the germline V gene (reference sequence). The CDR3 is CASFRTVKPQHF. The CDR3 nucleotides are TGTGCCAGTTTTCGGACAGTTAAGCCCCAGCATTTT.

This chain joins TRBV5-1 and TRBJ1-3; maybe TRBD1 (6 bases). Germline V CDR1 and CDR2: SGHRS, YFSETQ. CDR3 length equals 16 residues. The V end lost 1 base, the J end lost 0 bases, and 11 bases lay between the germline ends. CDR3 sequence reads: CASSLPDSYSGNTIYF. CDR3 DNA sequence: TGCGCCAGCAGCTTGCCGGACAGTTACTCTGGAAACACCATATATTTT.

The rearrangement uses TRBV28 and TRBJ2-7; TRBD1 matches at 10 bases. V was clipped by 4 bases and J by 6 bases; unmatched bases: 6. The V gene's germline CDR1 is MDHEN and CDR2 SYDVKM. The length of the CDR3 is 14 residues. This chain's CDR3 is CASSSIGTGAEQYF. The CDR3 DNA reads TGTGCCAGCAGTTCAATCGGGACAGGGGCCGAGCAGTACTTC. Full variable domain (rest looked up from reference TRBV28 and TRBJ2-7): DVKVTQSSRYLVKRTGEKVFLECVQDMDHENMFWYRQDPGLGLRLIYFSYDVKMKEKGDIPEGYSVSREKKERFSLILESASTNQTSMYLCASSSIGTGAEQYFGPGTRLTVT.

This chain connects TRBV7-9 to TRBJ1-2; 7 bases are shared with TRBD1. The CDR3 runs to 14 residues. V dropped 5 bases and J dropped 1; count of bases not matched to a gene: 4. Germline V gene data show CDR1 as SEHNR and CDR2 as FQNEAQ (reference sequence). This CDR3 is CASSPDRSNYGYTF. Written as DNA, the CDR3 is TGTGCCAGCAGCCCGGACAGGAGTAACTATGGCTACACCTTC.

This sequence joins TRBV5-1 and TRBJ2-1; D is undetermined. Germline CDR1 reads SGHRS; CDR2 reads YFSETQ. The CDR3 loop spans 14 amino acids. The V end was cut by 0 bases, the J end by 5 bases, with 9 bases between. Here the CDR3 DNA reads TGCGCCAGCAGCTTGGGGCCCCCGAACAATGAGCAGTTCTTC. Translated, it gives CASSLGPPNNEQFF.

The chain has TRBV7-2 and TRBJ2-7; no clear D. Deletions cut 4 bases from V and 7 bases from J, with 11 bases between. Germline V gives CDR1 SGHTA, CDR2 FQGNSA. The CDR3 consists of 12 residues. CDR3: CASSSTAREQYF. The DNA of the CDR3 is TGTGCCAGCAGCTCCACAGCACGAGAGCAGTACTTC. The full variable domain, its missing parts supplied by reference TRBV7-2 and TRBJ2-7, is GAGVSQSPSNKVTEKGKDVELRCDPISGHTALYWYRQSLGQGLEFLIYFQGNSAPDKSGLPSDRFSAERTGGSVSTLTIQRTQQEDSAVYLCASSSTAREQYFGPGTRLTVT.

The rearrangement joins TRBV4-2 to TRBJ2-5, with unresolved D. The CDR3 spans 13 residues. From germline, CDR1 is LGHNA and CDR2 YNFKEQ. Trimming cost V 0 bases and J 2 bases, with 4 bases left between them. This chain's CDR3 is CASSQDKQETQYF. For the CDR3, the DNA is TGTGCCAGCAGCCAAGACAAACAAGAGACCCAGTACTTC.

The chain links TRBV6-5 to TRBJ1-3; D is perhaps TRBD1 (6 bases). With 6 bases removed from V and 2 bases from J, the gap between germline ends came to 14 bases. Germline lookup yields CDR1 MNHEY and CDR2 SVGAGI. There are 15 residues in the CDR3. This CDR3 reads CASSPRDTAGNTIYF. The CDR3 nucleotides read TGTGCCAGCAGCCCCCGGGACACGGCTGGAAACACCATATATTTT.

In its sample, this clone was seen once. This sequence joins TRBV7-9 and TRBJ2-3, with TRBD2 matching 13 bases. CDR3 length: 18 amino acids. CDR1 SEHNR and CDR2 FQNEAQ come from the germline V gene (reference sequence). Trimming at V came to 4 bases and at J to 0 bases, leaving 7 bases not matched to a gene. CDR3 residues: CASSSYPGLAGSTDTQYF. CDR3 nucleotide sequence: TGTGCCAGCAGCTCATACCCGGGACTAGCGGGAAGCACAGATACGCAGTATTTT.

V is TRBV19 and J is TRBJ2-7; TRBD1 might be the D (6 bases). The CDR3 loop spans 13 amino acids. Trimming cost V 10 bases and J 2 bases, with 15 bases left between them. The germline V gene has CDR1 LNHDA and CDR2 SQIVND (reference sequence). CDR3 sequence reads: CATAPGHPYEQYF. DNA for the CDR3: TGTGCCACGGCACCGGGACACCCCTACGAGCAGTACTTC.

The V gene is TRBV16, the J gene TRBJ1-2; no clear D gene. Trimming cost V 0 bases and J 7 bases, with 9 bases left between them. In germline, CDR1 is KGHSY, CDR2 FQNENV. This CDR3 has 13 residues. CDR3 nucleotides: TGTGCCAGCAGCCAATCTGAACTAGGTGGCTACACCTTC. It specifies CASSQSELGGYTF.

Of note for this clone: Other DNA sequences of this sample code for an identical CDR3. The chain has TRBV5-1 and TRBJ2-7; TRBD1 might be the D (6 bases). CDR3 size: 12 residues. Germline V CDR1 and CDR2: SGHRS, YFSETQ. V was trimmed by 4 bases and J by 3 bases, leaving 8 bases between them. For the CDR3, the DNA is TGCGCCAGCAGCCCGGACAGCTACGAGCAGTACTTC. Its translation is CASSPDSYEQYF.

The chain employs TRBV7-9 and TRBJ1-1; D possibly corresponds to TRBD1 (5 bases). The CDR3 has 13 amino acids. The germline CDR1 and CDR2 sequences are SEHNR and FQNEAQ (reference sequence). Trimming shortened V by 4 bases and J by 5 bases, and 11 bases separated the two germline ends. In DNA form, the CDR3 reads TGTGCCAGCAGCTGGGGCGGAGGGACTGAAGCTTTCTTT. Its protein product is CASSWGGGTEAFF.